This record concerns one T cell receptor beta chain sequence. This sample was taken from a study of blood T cell repertoires in COVID-19. Study information: Samples representing acute and convalescent COVID-19 were sourced from the United States, Italy and Spain.

Germline CDR1 reads MNHEY; CDR2 reads SMNVEV (reference sequence). Trimming stripped 6 bases from V and 1 base from J, with 12 bases between. The CDR3 is 14 residues long. This study enrolled people aged about 18 to 100 from about two dozen US geographic areas. Categorization into cohorts depended on clinical history that participants reported. Participants in the exposed group had met a COVID-19 case in the 2 weeks before joining the study. Assay: immunoSEQ multiplex PCR; the TCRdb copy retains only in-frame clones and omits some. The profile shows around 250,000 clones, around 84% of them singletons.

This clonotype was sampled from a woman aged 45-60 years who had been exposed to COVID-19. The sequencing sample was made of PBMCs or T cells enriched from blood (not recorded which). This rearrangement joins TRBV27 to TRBJ1-1; tentatively, D is TRBD1 (6 bases). In DNA form, the CDR3 reads TGTGCCAGCAGCACAGGGCCGGCGAACACTGAAGCTTTCTTT. This codes for CASSTGPANTEAFF.